These 17 T cell receptor beta chains came from one sample sequenced in a study of T cells after yellow fever vaccination. Each CDR3 protein gets one entry after TCRdb re-called the 5' RACE reads with MiXCR. Of roughly 340,000 distinct CDR3 sequences listed, approximately 4% are singletons. The sample was PBMCs, taken 5 days after the yellow fever booster vaccination. The receptors derive from a man in his late teens or twenties who received the YFV17D yellow fever vaccine.

This clonotype came up many times. The CDR3 nucleotides read TGTGCCACCAGTGTAGAGACAGGCTATGGCTACACCTTC. This sequence encodes CATSVETGYGYTF. The V gene is TRBV24-1, the J gene TRBJ1-2, with a weak D call TRBD1 (6 bases). The CDR3 is 13 residues long. With 5 bases removed from V and 4 bases from J, the gap between germline ends came to 10 bases. CDR1 is KGHDR, CDR2 SFDVKD, per germline.

There are a few counts of this clonotype. The rearrangement joins TRBV5-6 to TRBJ2-5, with D perhaps TRBD2 (7 bases). V was shortened by 2 bases and J by 4 bases, with 18 bases between the two germline ends. This CDR3 is 16 amino acids long. CDR1 and CDR2 (germline): SGHDT, YYEEEE. The CDR3 DNA reads as TGTGCCAGCAGCTTAAGGGGGGGGTCCAGCGGAGAGACCCAGTACTTC. Its protein product is CASSLRGGSSGETQYF.

This clonotype was counted ten times or more. The chain combines TRBV6-1 with TRBJ2-3; unclear D gene. This CDR3 has 14 amino acids. The germline CDR1 and CDR2 sequences are MNHNS and SASEGT. V was cut by 3 bases and J by 2 bases, with 9 bases left in between. CDR3 protein: CASSEWPVTDTQYF. Here the CDR3 DNA reads TGTGCCAGCAGTGAGTGGCCAGTCACAGATACGCAGTATTTT.

In its sample, this clonotype was seen many times. This chain connects TRBV20-1 to TRBJ2-7; D perhaps matches TRBD2 (5 bases). Trimming took off 0 bases at V and 9 bases at J, with 9 bases between the two ends. Germline V lookup: CDR1 DFQATT, CDR2 SNEGSKA (reference sequence). The CDR3 has 11 residues. The CDR3 sequence: CSARDGGRQYF. For the CDR3, the DNA is TGCAGTGCTAGAGACGGAGGCCGGCAGTACTTC.

The chain joins TRBV6-1 to TRBJ2-3, with 10 bases that match TRBD1. Per germline, CDR1 MNHNS and CDR2 SASEGT. Trimming removed 8 bases from V and 4 bases from J; junction bases left unmatched: 9. This CDR3 has 15 amino acids. CDR3 bases: TGTGCCAGCGAGCCGGGACAGGGGTGGTCAGATACGCAGTATTTT. As protein: CASEPGQGWSDTQYF.

This clonotype was counted at least ten times. The chain uses TRBV2 and TRBJ2-5; 10 bases fit TRBD2. Germline V gene lookup returns CDR1 SNHLY and CDR2 FYNNEI. J lost 5 bases, V lost 5 bases, and 8 bases had no gene match. This CDR3 spans 15 amino acids. The CDR3 here is CASSPRTSGGETQYF. CDR3 DNA sequence: TGTGCCAGCAGTCCCCGGACTAGCGGCGGGGAGACCCAGTACTTC.

To note about this clonotype: This likely came from a read error, as a far larger clone is one base away. This sequence joins TRBV27 and TRBJ2-5, with a tentative D call TRBD1 (5 bases). CDR3 length: 13 residues. Germline-derived CDR1 and CDR2 are MNHEY and SMNVEV (reference sequence). CDR3 protein: CASSLGHHETQYF. The CDR3 DNA follows: TGTGCCAGCAGTCTTGGACACCACGAGACCCAGTACTTC.

This clonotype has a handful of counts. The chain combines TRBV27 with TRBJ1-2, with 7 bases identical to TRBD1. Germline CDR1 MNHEY, CDR2 SMNVEV (reference sequence). V dropped 8 bases and J dropped 7; count of bases not matched to a gene: 7. The CDR3 is 12 amino acids. CDR3 nucleotides: TGTGCCAGCCGCAGACAGGGCGGTGGCTACACCTTC. Its protein is CASRRQGGGYTF.

This clonotype turned up a few times. The V call is TRBV5-6, the J call TRBJ2-7, with D perhaps being TRBD1 or TRBD2 (5 bases each). Germline V lookup: CDR1 SGHDT, CDR2 YYEEEE. The length of the CDR3 is 13 residues. V lost 5 bases and J 1 base, leaving 10 bases between the germline ends. Here the CDR3 reads CASRPRESYEQYF. In DNA form, the CDR3 reads TGTGCCAGCAGGCCCAGGGAGTCCTACGAGCAGTACTTC.

In its sample, this clonotype was seen many times. The genes are TRBV25-1 and TRBJ2-1, with D hard to call. Trimming cost V 1 base and J 3 bases, with 7 bases left between them. Germline CDR1 MGHDK, CDR2 SYGVNS. The CDR3 has 14 residues. CDR3 coding DNA: TGTGCCAGCAGTGAATCCGGAGACTACAATGAGCAGTTCTTC. This sequence encodes CASSESGDYNEQFF.

The V and J genes are TRBV20-1 and TRBJ1-2; D is uncertain. The germline V and J ends were trimmed by 6 bases and 8 bases, with 16 bases remaining between them. The CDR3 consists of 12 residues. From germline, CDR1 is DFQATT and CDR2 SNEGSKA (reference sequence). CDR3 coding DNA: TGCAGTGCGGCGCCTGGGCGTAAGGGCTACACCTTC. Translated, it gives CSAAPGRKGYTF.

This clonotype was found many times. The J gene is TRBJ2-7, the V gene TRBV5-1; tentative D call: TRBD1 (6 bases). The CDR3 runs 14 residues. Per the germline V gene, CDR1 is SGHRS and CDR2 is YFSETQ. Trimming cost V 1 base and J 2 bases, with 10 bases left between them. The CDR3 reads CASSLTGTPYEQYF. The CDR3 DNA reads TGCGCCAGCAGCTTGACCGGGACACCCTACGAGCAGTACTTC.

The chain couples TRBV12-3 or TRBV12-4 to TRBJ2-2; D is unresolved. The CDR3 is 13 residues long. Trimming removed 7 bases from V and 7 bases from J, with 13 bases in between. Here the CDR3 DNA reads TGTGCCAGCACCACTCCCGGTATCGGGGAGCTGTTTTTT. Translating gives CASTTPGIGELFF.

The chain has TRBV28 and TRBJ1-1; weak D call: TRBD1 (5 bases). From germline, CDR1 is MDHEN and CDR2 SYDVKM. Trimming removed 5 bases from V and 9 bases from J, with 10 bases in between. The CDR3 has 11 amino acids. The CDR3 nucleotides read TGTGCCAGCAGTAACGCAGGGAAAGCTTTCTTT. This gives the protein CASSNAGKAFF.

This clonotype was counted ten times or more. This chain uses TRBV18 with TRBJ2-2; 10 nucleotides line up with TRBD1. Germline V CDR1 and CDR2: KGHSH, LQKENI. The CDR3 extends over 17 amino acids. The ends lost 0 bases at V and 3 bases at J; junction bases unmatched: 4. The CDR3 DNA reads as TGTGCCAGCTCACCACCGGGACAGGGGTCGGACACCGGGGAGCTGTTTTTT. Residues: CASSPPGQGSDTGELFF.

The table lists this clonotype with a few counts. This chain connects TRBV5-5 to TRBJ2-4; no firm D call. This CDR3 region has 15 residues. V gave up 2 bases and J gave up 7 bases, with 16 bases separating them. Germline lookup yields CDR1 SGHKS and CDR2 YYEKEE (reference sequence). The CDR3 protein is CASSLGLLPGNIQYF. Here the CDR3 DNA reads TGTGCCAGCAGCTTAGGTCTGCTCCCCGGCAACATTCAGTACTTC.

This clonotype was observed a handful of times. V usage is TRBV7-2 and J usage is TRBJ1-1; D unclear. The CDR3 contains 14 residues. Germline V gene data show CDR1 as SGHTA and CDR2 as FQGNSA. V shed 7 bases and J shed 5 bases, with 17 bases lying between them. The CDR3 here is CASIPAGGRTEAFF. The DNA of the CDR3 is TGTGCCAGCATCCCCGCGGGAGGGCGGACTGAAGCTTTCTTT.